This T cell receptor (beta chain) comes out of a study of cytomegalovirus exposure and HLA in healthy donors. CDR1 is MNHEY, CDR2 SVGAGI, per germline. This CDR3 has 14 residues. The J segment lost 7 bases and the V segment lost 6 bases, leaving 8 bases of the junction unmatched. Profiled with immunoSEQ multiplex PCR; TCRdb holds only in-frame clones, not every one. The sample lists more than 90,000 clones; approximately 90% were seen once. This clone was recorded once. Sequences were obtained from PBMCs. V is TRBV6-5 and J is TRBJ1-2; TRBD1 matches 10 bases. The sequence was collected from a man younger than 30 in good health and CMV-seronegative. The CDR3, as DNA: TGTGCCAGCAGGGGCGGACAGGGGGTGGGTGGCTACACCTTC. Protein sequence: CASRGGQGVGGYTF.